This T cell receptor beta chain was captured in a study of T cells of healthy individuals (dated by TCRdb to the late 2010s). This clonotype was seen more than once but under ten times. Its specific antigen is unknown. No base quality information exists; no much larger clone differs at one position. Clipping removes 2 bases from V and 2 bases from J, with 2 as the unmatched junction base count. Via the germline V gene (reference sequence), CDR1 is MNHEY and CDR2 SMNVEV. The CDR3 holds 16 amino acids from the cysteine to the phenylalanine. This entry keeps only the CDR3 DNA: 48 bases, framed from base 1. The receptor library was made with 5' RACE. TCRdb names Illumina MiSeq as the instrument used. TCRdb itself trimmed the public reads at Q25 with fastp, ran MiXCR and retained productive beta chains. All rows with the same CDR3 protein become a single entry with the most common DNA and genes. This sample has about 53,000 distinct CDR3 sequences in its table, and 14% to 15% of those were observed once. In total, the top ten clones hold roughly 16% of the sample.

Recombination connected TRBV27 to TRBJ1-6; 8 bases in between match TRBD1. This TCR derives from a human donor in good health. The sequenced DNA: TGTGCCAGCAGTTTAGGGACAGGTCCCTATAATTCACCCCTCCACTTT. Translated, it gives CASSLGTGPYNSPLHF.